Following are 22 T cell receptor beta chains from one sample sequenced in a study of blood T cell repertoires in COVID-19. The assay was immunoSEQ multiplex PCR, and TCRdb's table has in-frame clones only and misses some. The table lists around 100,000 clones, under 90% of them singletons. Input material: peripheral blood. The receptor set was obtained from a man between 60 and 75 years old with COVID-19, enrolled during active disease.

The chain joins TRBV30 to TRBJ1-2; weak D call: TRBD1 (6 bases). Trimming removed 1 base from V and 7 bases from J, with 13 bases in between. This CDR3 region has 13 residues. Germline CDR1 reads GTSNPN; CDR2 reads SVGIG (reference sequence). CDR3: CAWSGTVFLGYTF. In nucleotides, the CDR3 is TGTGCCTGGAGTGGGACAGTTTTTCTTGGCTACACCTTC.

The chain recombines TRBV19 with TRBJ2-7; TRBD2 matches at 13 bases. Germline V gene sequence: CDR1 LNHDA, CDR2 SQIVND (reference sequence). Unmatched junction bases numbered 3, after V lost 5 bases and J lost 2 bases. This CDR3 has 15 amino acids. The CDR3 nucleotides are TGTGCCAGTAGTTGGACTAGCGGGGGCGCCTACGAGCAGTACTTC. Protein product: CASSWTSGGAYEQYF.

V and J are TRBV19 and TRBJ1-2; TRBD1 aligns across 8 bases. The CDR3 contains 16 residues. Germline CDR1 and CDR2: LNHDA and SQIVND (reference sequence). Germline trimming cut 1 base from V and 2 bases from J; bases unmatched to any gene: 6. CDR3: CASSIGHRGGNYGYTF. In nucleotides, the CDR3 is TGTGCCAGTAGTATAGGGCACAGGGGGGGCAACTATGGCTACACCTTC.

This rearrangement joins TRBV19 to TRBJ1-5; possible D gene TRBD1, 5 bases. V lost 7 bases to trimming and J lost 4 bases, with 17 bases between them. From germline, CDR1 is LNHDA and CDR2 SQIVND (reference sequence). CDR3 length equals 15 residues. The CDR3 region is CASTSRAPRNQPQHF. CDR3 bases: TGTGCCAGTACGTCCAGGGCCCCGAGGAATCAGCCCCAGCATTTT.

J is TRBJ2-3 and V is TRBV6-4; D unresolved. This CDR3 contains 13 residues. V lost 6 bases, J lost 5 bases, and 12 bases lay in between. The germline V gene has CDR1 MRHNA and CDR2 SNTAGT. CDR3 sequence reads: CASSGEAGDTQYF. The CDR3 bases are TGTGCCAGCAGCGGCGAGGCTGGAGATACGCAGTATTTT.

This sequence joins TRBV5-1 and TRBJ2-3; 11 bases are a match to TRBD2. V dropped 0 bases and J dropped 6; count of bases not matched to a gene: 6. The V gene's germline CDR1 is SGHRS and CDR2 YFSETQ. The CDR3 runs to 16 residues. The CDR3 protein is CASSLVASGRRDTQYF. In nucleotides, the CDR3 is TGCGCCAGCAGCTTGGTTGCTAGCGGGAGGCGGGATACGCAGTATTTT.

The chain has TRBV5-4 and TRBJ1-2, with D unclear. Trimming cost V 0 bases and J 4 bases, with 10 bases left between them. The germline CDR1 and CDR2 sequences are SGHNT and YYREEE (reference sequence). This CDR3 is built from 14 residues. CDR3 bases: TGTGCCAGCAGCTTGGCGAGGGCAGGCTATGGCTACACCTTC. Translation: CASSLARAGYGYTF.

The chain has TRBV10-3 and TRBJ2-7; 8 bases agree with TRBD1. V lost 2 bases, J lost 5 bases, and 11 bases stayed unmatched. CDR1 ENHRY and CDR2 SYGVKD come from the germline V gene. This CDR3 comprises 16 residues. The CDR3: CAISEANGQGGHEQYF. In DNA, the CDR3 is TGTGCCATCAGTGAGGCGAACGGACAGGGCGGCCACGAGCAGTACTTC.

The gene calls are TRBV5-1 and TRBJ2-5; 11 nucleotides match TRBD2. Unmatched junction bases numbered 5, after V lost 5 bases and J lost 2 bases. Germline assignment: CDR1 SGHRS and CDR2 YFSETQ. This CDR3 comprises 15 residues. CDR3 sequence: CASRWGLAEQETQYF. As DNA, the CDR3 is TGCGCCAGCAGGTGGGGACTAGCGGAACAAGAGACCCAGTACTTC.

The J gene is TRBJ2-7, the V gene TRBV19; D may be TRBD2 (6 bases). The ends were cut back, 5 bases at V and 1 base at J, with 12 bases in the middle. The CDR3 has 14 residues. In germline, CDR1 is LNHDA, CDR2 SQIVND (reference sequence). This CDR3 reads CASSPVTRSYEQYF. The CDR3 bases are TGTGCCAGTAGTCCAGTGACTAGGTCCTACGAGCAGTACTTC.

V and J are TRBV7-8 and TRBJ2-1, with 8 positions matching TRBD2. The V gene end was trimmed by 1 base and the J gene end by 3 bases; junction bases not matched to a gene: 2. Germline values: CDR1 SGHVS, CDR2 FQNEAQ. The CDR3 is made up of 15 amino acids. CDR3 in amino acids: CASSLESGSYNEQFF. CDR3 bases: TGTGCCAGCAGCTTAGAGAGCGGGAGCTACAATGAGCAGTTCTTC.

The chain joins TRBV30 to TRBJ2-5, with a possible D match to TRBD1 (5 bases). The CDR3 runs 17 residues. CDR1 and CDR2 (germline): GTSNPN, SVGIG (reference sequence). V was shortened by 0 bases and J by 5 bases, with 22 bases between the two germline ends. For the CDR3, the DNA is TGTGCCTGGAGTGTACAGATAGGACACCTCGGGCCGGAGACCCAGTACTTC. Translated: CAWSVQIGHLGPETQYF. The full variable domain, in which reference TRBV30 and TRBJ2-5 provide the parts outside the CDR3, is SQTIHQWPATLVQPVGSPLSLECTVEGTSNPNLYWYRQAAGRGLQLLFYSVGIGQISSEVPQNLSASRPQDRQFILSSKKLLLSDSGFYLCAWSVQIGHLGPETQYFGPGTRLLVL.

The genes are TRBV3-1 (or the pseudogene TRBV3-2) and TRBJ1-3, with D uncertain. CDR3 length: 15 amino acids. The V end lost 3 bases, the J end lost 0 bases, and 9 bases lay between the germline ends. Germline V gives CDR1 LGHDT, CDR2 YNNKEL (reference sequence). The CDR3 DNA is TGTGCCAGCAGCCAGTTCGGTAGCTCTGGAAACACCATATATTTT. It codes for CASSQFGSSGNTIYF.

The chain has TRBV30 and TRBJ1-2; D possibly corresponds to TRBD1 (5 bases). The CDR3 totals 13 residues. CDR1 and CDR2 (germline): GTSNPN, SVGIG (reference sequence). V was pared by 2 bases and J by 3 bases, with 10 bases between. The CDR3 is CAWSRQPDYGYTF. The DNA of the CDR3 is TGTGCCTGGAGTAGACAGCCTGACTATGGCTACACCTTC.

The chain links TRBV4-2 to TRBJ1-1, with D possibly being TRBD1 (5 bases). The CDR3 loop spans 18 amino acids. Per germline, CDR1 LGHNA and CDR2 YNFKEQ. V shed 3 bases and J shed 1 base, with 21 bases lying between them. CDR3 region: CASSQSGRETGQNTEAFF. CDR3 DNA sequence: TGTGCCAGCAGCCAGAGCGGGAGAGAGACGGGGCAGAACACTGAAGCTTTCTTT.

The chain recombines TRBV7-7 with TRBJ1-4; TRBD1 might be the D (6 bases). This CDR3 spans 13 amino acids. The V and J ends lost 5 bases and 12 bases respectively, with 16 bases between them. Germline V CDR1 and CDR2: SSHAT, FNYEAQ (reference sequence). The CDR3 region has the DNA TGTGCCAGCAGCCCCAGCGAAGGGGGGGAACTGTTTTTT. This encodes CASSPSEGGELFF.

This clone was seen just once. The J gene is TRBJ2-3, the V gene TRBV24-1; perhaps TRBD2 as D (7 bases). The CDR3 loop spans 17 amino acids. V was cut by 6 bases and J by 2 bases, with 20 bases left in between. The V gene's germline CDR1 is KGHDR and CDR2 SFDVKD. This chain's CDR3 is CATSHPREGGDTDTQYF. CDR3 nucleotides: TGTGCCACCAGTCACCCTAGGGAGGGGGGCGACACAGATACGCAGTATTTT.

The chain is built from TRBV10-1 and TRBJ1-1, with TRBD1 matching over 10 bases. Trimming removed 5 bases from V and 7 bases from J; junction bases left unmatched: 10. This CDR3 comprises 15 residues. CDR1 and CDR2 (germline): WNHNN, SYGVQD (reference sequence). The CDR3 reads CASSHSGQGKHEAFF. The CDR3 DNA reads TGCGCCAGCAGTCACTCGGGACAGGGGAAGCATGAAGCTTTCTTT.

V is TRBV5-4 and J is TRBJ1-1, with D tentatively TRBD1 (5 bases). CDR1 and CDR2 (germline): SGHNT, YYREEE (reference sequence). CDR3 length equals 14 residues. V lost 4 bases and J lost 4, with 14 bases in between. The CDR3: CASSPLQGPTEAFF. In nucleotides, the CDR3 is TGTGCCAGCAGCCCCCTCCAGGGTCCCACTGAAGCTTTCTTT.

The CDR3 DNA is TGTGCCTGGAGTGTACTCGGAGATCAGCCCCAGCATTTT. Residues: CAWSVLGDQPQHF. The chain has TRBV30 and TRBJ1-5; D unclear. The CDR3 loop spans 13 amino acids. V shed 0 bases and J shed 5 bases, with 8 bases lying between them. Germline assignment: CDR1 GTSNPN and CDR2 SVGIG (reference sequence).

The chain employs TRBV19 and TRBJ2-1, with 8 bases identical to TRBD2. This CDR3 has 12 residues. Germline V gene sequence: CDR1 LNHDA, CDR2 SQIVND (reference sequence). V lost 9 bases and J lost 5; bases outside the gene matches: 3. The CDR3 nucleotides are TGTGCCAGCAAGACTAGCGACAATGAGCAGTTCTTC. Translated, it gives CASKTSDNEQFF.

The genes are TRBV28 and TRBJ2-1; possible D gene TRBD1, 6 bases. Germline CDR1 reads MDHEN; CDR2 reads SYDVKM. Trimming took 6 bases from V and 3 from J, leaving 15 bases between them. CDR3 length: 15 residues. The CDR3 nucleotides read TGTGCCAGCAGGAAATTACGACAGGTCTACAATGAGCAGTTCTTC. It codes for CASRKLRQVYNEQFF.